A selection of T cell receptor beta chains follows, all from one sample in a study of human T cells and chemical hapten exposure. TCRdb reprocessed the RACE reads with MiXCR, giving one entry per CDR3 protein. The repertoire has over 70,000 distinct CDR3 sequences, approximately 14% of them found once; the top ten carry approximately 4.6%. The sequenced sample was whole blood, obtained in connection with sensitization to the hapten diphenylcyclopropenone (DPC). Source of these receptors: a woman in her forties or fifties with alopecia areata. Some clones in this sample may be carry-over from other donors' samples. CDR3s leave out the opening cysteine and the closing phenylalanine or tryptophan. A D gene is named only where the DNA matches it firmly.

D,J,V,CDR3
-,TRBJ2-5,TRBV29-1,SVILQETQY
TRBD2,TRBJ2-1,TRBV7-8,ASSLVVFQGGLAGGRGEQF
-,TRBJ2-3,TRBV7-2,ASSWAEDTQY
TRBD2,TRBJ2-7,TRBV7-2,ASSLAAGGGKQY
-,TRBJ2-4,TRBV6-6,ASSYSITQTDYDIQY
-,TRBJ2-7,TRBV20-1,SAGTQQSIPYEQY
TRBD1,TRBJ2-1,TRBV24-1,ATRGGAEQF
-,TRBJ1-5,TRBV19,ASRRRDNQPQH
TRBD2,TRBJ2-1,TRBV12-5,ASGPGLVVSNEQF
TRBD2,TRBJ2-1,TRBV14,ASSLRLGGRAPGEQF
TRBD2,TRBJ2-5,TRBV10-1,ASSDRAGAQETQY
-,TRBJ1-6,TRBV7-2,ASSLSLGGRNSPLH
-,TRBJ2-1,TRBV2,ASRIKTYNEQF
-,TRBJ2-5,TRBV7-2,ASSLAGGRAETQY
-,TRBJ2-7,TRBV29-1,SVETGLHYEQY
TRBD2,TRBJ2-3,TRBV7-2,ASSPLAGVADTQY
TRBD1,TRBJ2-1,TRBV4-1,ASSQGTGVNNEQF
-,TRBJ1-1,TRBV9,ASSNQGDTEAF
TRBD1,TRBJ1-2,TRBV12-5,ASGITGGRGYT
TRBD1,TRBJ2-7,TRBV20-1,SARDRLTGKSPYEQY
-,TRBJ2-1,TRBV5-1,ASSLTGSNEQF
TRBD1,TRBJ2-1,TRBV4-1,ASSQPGQGNEQF
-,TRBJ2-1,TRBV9,ASSDQPRPYNEQF
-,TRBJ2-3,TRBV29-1,SATGQHTQY
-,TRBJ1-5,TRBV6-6,ASSFGKSNQPQH
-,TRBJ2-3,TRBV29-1,SIKSAGTDTQY
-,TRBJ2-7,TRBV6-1,ASSRGPNYEQY
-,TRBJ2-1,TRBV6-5,ASRKLQVYNEQF
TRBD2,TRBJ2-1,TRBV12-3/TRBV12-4,ASSLGAGGPFNEQF
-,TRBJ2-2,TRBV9,ASSVDVGGTGELF
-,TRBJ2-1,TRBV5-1,ASSLQGSYNEQF
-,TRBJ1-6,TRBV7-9,ASSGNSPLH
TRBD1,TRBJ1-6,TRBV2,ASNGDRAGNSPLH
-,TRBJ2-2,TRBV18,ASSPGSGYTGELF
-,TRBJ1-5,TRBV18,ASSPPAYGNQPQH
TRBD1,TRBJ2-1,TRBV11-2,ASSLGDRVNNEQF
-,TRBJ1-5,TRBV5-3,ARSLKLHQPQH
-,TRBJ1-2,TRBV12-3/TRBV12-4,ASSSGLNSGYT
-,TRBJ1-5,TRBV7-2,ASSLESEVNQPQH
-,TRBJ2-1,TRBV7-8,ASSLWGERYNEQF
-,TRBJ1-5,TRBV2,ASSGLTANSNQPQH
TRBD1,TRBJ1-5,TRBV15,ATSQGETYSNQPQH
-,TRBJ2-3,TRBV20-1,SAPFTSSGTDTQY
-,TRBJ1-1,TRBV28,ASSSSGNTEAF
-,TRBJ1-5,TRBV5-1,ASSLGQKNQPQH
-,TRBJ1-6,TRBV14,ASSQGLAAYSPLH
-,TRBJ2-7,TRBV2,ASIASYVQY
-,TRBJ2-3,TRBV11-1,ASSLLGIWGDTQY
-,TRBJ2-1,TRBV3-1,ASSQDGGGIEQF
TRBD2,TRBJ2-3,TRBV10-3,AIRTSGSKDTQY
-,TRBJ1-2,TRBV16,ASSQSKTPQNGGYT